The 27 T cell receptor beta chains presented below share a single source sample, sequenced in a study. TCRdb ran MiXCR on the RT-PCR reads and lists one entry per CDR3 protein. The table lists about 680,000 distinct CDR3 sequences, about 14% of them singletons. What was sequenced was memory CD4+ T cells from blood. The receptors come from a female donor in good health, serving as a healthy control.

CDR3 amino acids: CASSKPTGGEETQYF. The CDR3 DNA sequence: TGTGCCAGCAGCAAACCGACAGGGGGTGAAGAGACCCAGTACTTC. This chain joins TRBV7-9 and TRBJ2-5; 9 bases line up with TRBD1. CDR1 SEHNR and CDR2 FQNEAQ come from the germline V gene (reference sequence). The CDR3 sequence is 15 residues long. V gave up 5 bases and J gave up 3 bases; unmatched junction bases: 7.

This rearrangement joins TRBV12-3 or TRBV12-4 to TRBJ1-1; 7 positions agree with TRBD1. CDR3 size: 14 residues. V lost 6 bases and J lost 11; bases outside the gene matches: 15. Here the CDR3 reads CASSHKPGQQGAFF. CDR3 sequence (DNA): TGTGCCAGCAGCCACAAACCGGGACAGCAAGGGGCTTTCTTT.

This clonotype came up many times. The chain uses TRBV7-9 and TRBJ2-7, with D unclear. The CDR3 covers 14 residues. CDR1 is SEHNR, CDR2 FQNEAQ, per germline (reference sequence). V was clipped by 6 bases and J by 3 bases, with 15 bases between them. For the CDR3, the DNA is TGTGCCAGCAGTTCACCGCTGAAATACTACGAGCAGTACTTC. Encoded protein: CASSSPLKYYEQYF.

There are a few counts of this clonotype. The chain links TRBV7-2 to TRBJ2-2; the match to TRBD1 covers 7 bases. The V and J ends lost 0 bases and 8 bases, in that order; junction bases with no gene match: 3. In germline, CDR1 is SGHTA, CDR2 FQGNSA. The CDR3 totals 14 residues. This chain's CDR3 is CASSLAGTVGELFF. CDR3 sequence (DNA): TGTGCCAGCAGCTTAGCCGGGACAGTAGGGGAGCTGTTTTTT.

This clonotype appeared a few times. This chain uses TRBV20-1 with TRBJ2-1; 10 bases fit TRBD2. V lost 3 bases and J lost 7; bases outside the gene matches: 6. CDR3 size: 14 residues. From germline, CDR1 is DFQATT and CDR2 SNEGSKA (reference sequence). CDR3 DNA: TGCAGTGCTAGCCCTAGCGGGAGAAAAAATGAGCAGTTCTTC. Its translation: CSASPSGRKNEQFF.

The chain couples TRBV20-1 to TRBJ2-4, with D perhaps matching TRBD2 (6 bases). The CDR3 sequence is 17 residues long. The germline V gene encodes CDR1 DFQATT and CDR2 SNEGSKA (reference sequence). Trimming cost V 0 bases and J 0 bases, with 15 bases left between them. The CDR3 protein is CSARDLYGRRAKNIQYF. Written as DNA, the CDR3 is TGCAGTGCTAGAGATCTTTACGGGAGACGAGCCAAAAACATTCAGTACTTC.

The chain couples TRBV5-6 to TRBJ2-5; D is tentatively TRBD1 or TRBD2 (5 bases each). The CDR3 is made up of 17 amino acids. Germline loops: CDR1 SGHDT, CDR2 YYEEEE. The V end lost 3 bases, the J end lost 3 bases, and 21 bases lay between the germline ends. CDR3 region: CASSSGTPREVEETQYF. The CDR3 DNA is TGTGCCAGCAGCTCGGGGACCCCCCGTGAGGTGGAAGAGACCCAGTACTTC.

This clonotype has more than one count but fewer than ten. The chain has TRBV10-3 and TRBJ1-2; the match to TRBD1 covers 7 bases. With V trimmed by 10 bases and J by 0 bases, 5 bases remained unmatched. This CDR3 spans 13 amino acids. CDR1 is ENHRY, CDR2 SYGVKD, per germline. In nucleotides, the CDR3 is TGTGCCACCAGACAGGGCTCTAACTATGGCTACACCTTC. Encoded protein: CATRQGSNYGYTF.

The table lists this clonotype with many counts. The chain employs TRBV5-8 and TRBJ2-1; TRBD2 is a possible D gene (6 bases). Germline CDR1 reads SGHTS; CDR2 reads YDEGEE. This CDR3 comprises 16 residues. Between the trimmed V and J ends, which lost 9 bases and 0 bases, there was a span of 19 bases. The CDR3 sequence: CANPAVSGSSYNEQFF. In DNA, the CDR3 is TGTGCCAACCCGGCCGTTAGCGGAAGCTCCTACAATGAGCAGTTCTTC.

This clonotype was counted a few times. The CDR3 sequence is CATSSLTSGRRSSYNEQFF. CDR3 coding DNA: TGTGCCACCTCATCCCTTACTAGCGGGAGAAGGAGCTCCTACAATGAGCAGTTCTTC. This chain joins TRBV24-1 and TRBJ2-1, with 11 bases identical to TRBD2. V trimming: 9 bases; J trimming: 0 bases; junction bases outside the gene matches: 15. The CDR3 is 19 residues long. The germline CDR1 and CDR2 sequences are KGHDR and SFDVKD.

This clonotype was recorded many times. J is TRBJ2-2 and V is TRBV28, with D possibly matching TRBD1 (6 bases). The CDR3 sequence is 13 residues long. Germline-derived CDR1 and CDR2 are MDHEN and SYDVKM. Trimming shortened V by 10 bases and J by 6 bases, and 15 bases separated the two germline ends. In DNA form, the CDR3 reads TGTGCCACCAGCCGCACAGGGCCCGGGGAGCTGTTTTTT. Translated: CATSRTGPGELFF.

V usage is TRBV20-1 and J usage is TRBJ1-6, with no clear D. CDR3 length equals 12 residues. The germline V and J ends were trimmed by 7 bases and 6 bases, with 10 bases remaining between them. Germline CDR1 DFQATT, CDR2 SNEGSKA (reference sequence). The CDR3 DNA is TGCAGTGTAATACCCACTAATTCACCCCTCCACTTT. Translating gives CSVIPTNSPLHF.

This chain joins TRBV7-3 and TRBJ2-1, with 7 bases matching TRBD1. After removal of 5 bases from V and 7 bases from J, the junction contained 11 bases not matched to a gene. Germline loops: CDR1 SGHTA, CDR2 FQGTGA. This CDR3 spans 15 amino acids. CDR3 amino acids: CASSPGDRVGNEQFF. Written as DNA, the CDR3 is TGTGCCAGCAGCCCAGGCGACAGGGTCGGAAATGAGCAGTTCTTC.

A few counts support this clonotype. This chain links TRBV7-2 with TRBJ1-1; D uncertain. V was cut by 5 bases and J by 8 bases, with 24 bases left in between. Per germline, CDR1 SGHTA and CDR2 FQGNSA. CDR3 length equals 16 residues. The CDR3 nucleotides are TGTGCCAGCAGCAAGGACGGACCGGGGTGCCTTCAGGAAGCTTTCTTT. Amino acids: CASSKDGPGCLQEAFF.

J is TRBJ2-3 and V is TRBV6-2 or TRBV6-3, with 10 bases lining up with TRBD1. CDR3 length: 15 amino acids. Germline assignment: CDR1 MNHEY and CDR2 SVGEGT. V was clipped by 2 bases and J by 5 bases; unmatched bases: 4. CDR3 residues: CASSYGQGVGDTQYF. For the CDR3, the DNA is TGTGCCAGCAGTTACGGACAGGGGGTCGGAGATACGCAGTATTTT.

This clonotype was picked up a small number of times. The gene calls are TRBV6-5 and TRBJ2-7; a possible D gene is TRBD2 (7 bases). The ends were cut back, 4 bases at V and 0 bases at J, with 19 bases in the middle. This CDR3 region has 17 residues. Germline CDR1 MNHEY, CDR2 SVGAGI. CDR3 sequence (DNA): TGTGCCAGCAGTTCACAACGGGGGGCGGGAAACTCCTACGAGCAGTACTTC. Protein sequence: CASSSQRGAGNSYEQYF.

The CDR3 reads CASSPTGQRGEKLFF. The CDR3, as DNA: TGTGCCAGCAGTCCGACGGGTCAACGCGGTGAAAAACTGTTTTTT. This chain joins TRBV6-5 and TRBJ1-4; the D is unclear. V was shortened by 5 bases and J by 7 bases, with 17 bases between the two germline ends. The CDR3 extends over 15 amino acids. Germline CDR1 is MNHEY and CDR2 is SVGAGI.

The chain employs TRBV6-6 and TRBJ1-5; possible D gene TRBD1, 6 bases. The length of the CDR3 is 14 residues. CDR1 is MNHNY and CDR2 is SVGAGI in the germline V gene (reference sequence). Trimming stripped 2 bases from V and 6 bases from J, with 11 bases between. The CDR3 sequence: CASSYPGEGQPQHF. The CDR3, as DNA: TGTGCCAGCAGTTACCCAGGGGAGGGTCAGCCCCAGCATTTT.

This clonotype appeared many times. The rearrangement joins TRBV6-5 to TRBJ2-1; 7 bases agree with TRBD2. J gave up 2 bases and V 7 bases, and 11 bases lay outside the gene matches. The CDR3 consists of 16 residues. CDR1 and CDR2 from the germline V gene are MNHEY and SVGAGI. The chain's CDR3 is CASTAEVSGTYNEQFF. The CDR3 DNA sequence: TGTGCCAGCACCGCTGAGGTGAGCGGGACCTACAATGAGCAGTTCTTC.

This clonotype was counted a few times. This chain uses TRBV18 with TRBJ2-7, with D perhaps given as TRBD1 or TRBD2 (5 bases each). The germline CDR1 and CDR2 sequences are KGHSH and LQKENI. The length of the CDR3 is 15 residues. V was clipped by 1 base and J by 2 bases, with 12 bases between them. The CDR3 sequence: CASSPQKTGPYEQYF. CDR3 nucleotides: TGTGCCAGCTCACCACAGAAGACGGGACCCTACGAGCAGTACTTC.

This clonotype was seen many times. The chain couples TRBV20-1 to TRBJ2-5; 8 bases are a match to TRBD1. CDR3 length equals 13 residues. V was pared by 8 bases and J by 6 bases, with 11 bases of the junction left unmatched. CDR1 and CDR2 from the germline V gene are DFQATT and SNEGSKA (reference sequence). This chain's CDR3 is CSPLDRVGKTQYF. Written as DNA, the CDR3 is TGCAGTCCCCTGGACAGGGTGGGGAAGACCCAGTACTTC.

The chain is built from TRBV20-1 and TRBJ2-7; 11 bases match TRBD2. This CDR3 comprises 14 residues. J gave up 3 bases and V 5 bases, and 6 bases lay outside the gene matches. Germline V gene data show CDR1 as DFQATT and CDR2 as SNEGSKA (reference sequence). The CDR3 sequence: CSALRLAGFYEQYF. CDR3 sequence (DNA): TGCAGTGCTCTCCGACTAGCGGGATTCTACGAGCAGTACTTC.

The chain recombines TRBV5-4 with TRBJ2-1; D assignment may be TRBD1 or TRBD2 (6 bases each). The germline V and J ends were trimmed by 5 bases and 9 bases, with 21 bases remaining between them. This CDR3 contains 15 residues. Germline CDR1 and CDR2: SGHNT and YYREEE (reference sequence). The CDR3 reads CASRKGGEFQGEQFF. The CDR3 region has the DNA TGTGCCAGCAGGAAGGGGGGCGAATTTCAAGGTGAGCAGTTCTTC.

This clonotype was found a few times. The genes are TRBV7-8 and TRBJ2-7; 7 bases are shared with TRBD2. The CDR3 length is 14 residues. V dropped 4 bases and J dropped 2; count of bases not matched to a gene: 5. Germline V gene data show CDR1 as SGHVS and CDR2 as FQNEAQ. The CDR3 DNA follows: TGTGCCAGCAGCTGGAACAGCGGGGCCTACGAGCAGTACTTC. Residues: CASSWNSGAYEQYF.

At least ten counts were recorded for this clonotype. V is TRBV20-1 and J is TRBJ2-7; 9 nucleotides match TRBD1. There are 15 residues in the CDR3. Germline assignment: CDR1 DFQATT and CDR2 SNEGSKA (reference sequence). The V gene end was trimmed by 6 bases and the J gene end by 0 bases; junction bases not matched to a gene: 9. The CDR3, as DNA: TGCAGTGCCAACTCGGGGGACAGGGTCTCCTACGAGCAGTACTTC. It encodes CSANSGDRVSYEQYF.

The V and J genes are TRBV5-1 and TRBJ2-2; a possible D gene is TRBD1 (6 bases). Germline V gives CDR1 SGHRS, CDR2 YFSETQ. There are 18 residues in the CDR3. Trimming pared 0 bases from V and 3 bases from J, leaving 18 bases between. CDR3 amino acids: CASSLGARGPWDTGELFF. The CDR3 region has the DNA TGCGCCAGCAGCTTGGGCGCCAGGGGTCCTTGGGACACCGGGGAGCTGTTTTTT.

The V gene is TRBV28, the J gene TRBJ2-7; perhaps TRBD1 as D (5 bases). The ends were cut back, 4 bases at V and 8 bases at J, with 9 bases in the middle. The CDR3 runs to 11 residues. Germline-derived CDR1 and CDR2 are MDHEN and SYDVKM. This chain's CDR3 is CASSYQGKQYF. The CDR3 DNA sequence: TGTGCCAGCAGTTATCAGGGCAAGCAGTACTTC.